The clone carrying this TCR beta chain was seen a few times. Its antigen is as yet unknown. This record belongs to a study of T cells in Graves' hyperthyroidism and ophthalmopathy. Regarding the study as a whole: In the analysis, a 13 V-J model separated ophthalmopathy from stable hyperthyroidism.

CDR3 length: 13 amino acids. Trimming pared 4 bases from V and 2 bases from J, leaving 10 bases between. CDR1 is SGHRS and CDR2 is YFSETQ in the germline V gene. Ophthalmopathy patients showed a Clinical Activity Score of at least 3, NOSPECS grade of at least 4 and duration under 3 months. Researchers barred patients who had uncontrolled infection, other autoimmune disease, pregnancy or lactation. TCR beta CDR3 regions were amplified from RNA. HTBI primers were employed in a first-round RT-PCR of the TCR CDR3. TCRdb fed the multiplex PCR reads into MiXCR, producing one record per CDR3 protein. In the table there are roughly 560,000 distinct CDR3 sequences, roughly 14% of which are singletons.

Sequencing was done on a sample of blood. The source is a woman in her 40s with Graves' ophthalmopathy. The rearrangement links TRBV5-1 to TRBJ2-7; D is tentatively TRBD1 or TRBD2 (5 bases each). The chain's CDR3 is CASSPGAPYEQYF. Written as DNA, the CDR3 is TGCGCCAGCAGCCCCGGGGCCCCCTACGAGCAGTACTTC.